The subject of this entry is one T cell receptor beta chain. Its specificity is not known. TCRdb keeps only in-frame clones here, not all; method: immunoSEQ multiplex PCR. The sample lists about 120,000 clones; more than 70% were seen once. The data were taken from a study of T cell responses to AZD1222 COVID-19 vaccine. Notes on the study in general: Only after the peak T cell response were repertoires sampled.

The receptor was isolated from an adult in good health. This material consisted of peripheral blood, taken on day 0 of AZD1222 vaccination.

DNA of the CDR3: TGTGCCAGCAGCTTTCTAGCGGGAGGAGAGACCCAGTACTTC. Amino acids: CASSFLAGGETQYF. The gene calls are TRBV5-5 and TRBJ2-5; 11 bases are a match to TRBD2. This CDR3 comprises 14 residues. Per the germline V gene, CDR1 is SGHKS and CDR2 is YYEKEE (reference sequence). V trimming: 2 bases; J trimming: 4 bases; junction bases outside the gene matches: 1.